The 5 T cell receptor beta chains given below trace back to one sample, sequenced in a study of cytomegalovirus exposure and HLA in healthy donors. It was with 60 Vbeta and 13 Jbeta primers that the PCR ran. TCRdb's copy holds only in-frame clones and misses some; the assay was immunoSEQ multiplex PCR. The repertoire has roughly 160,000 clones, around 76% of them found once; the top ten carry about 1.3%. Sequencing input: PBMCs. These receptors were taken from a man in his 60s in good health and CMV-seronegative.

This clone was seen more than once but under ten times. The chain combines TRBV19 with TRBJ2-7; 14 positions match TRBD2. After removal of 6 bases from V and 6 bases from J, the junction contained 4 bases not matched to a gene. This CDR3 has 14 residues. Per the germline V gene, CDR1 is LNHDA and CDR2 is SQIVND (reference sequence). The CDR3 spells CASSMTSGRVEQYF. CDR3 coding DNA: TGTGCCAGTAGCATGACTAGCGGGAGGGTCGAGCAGTACTTC.

This chain links TRBV27 with TRBJ1-3, with D possibly TRBD1 on 5 matching bases. Germline CDR1 and CDR2: MNHEY and SMNVEV (reference sequence). CDR3 size: 14 residues. The V end was cut by 5 bases, the J end by 0 bases, with 8 bases between. CDR3 region: CASSRGTSGNTIYF. CDR3 sequence (DNA): TGTGCCAGCAGTAGGGGAACCTCTGGAAACACCATATATTTT.

The chain carries TRBV28 and TRBJ2-7; TRBD1 matches 7 bases. With 6 bases clipped from V and 5 bases from J, the junction kept 10 bases outside the gene matches. The length of the CDR3 is 14 residues. CDR1 is MDHEN and CDR2 is SYDVKM in the germline V gene. The CDR3 loop is CASSPVRGRDEQYF. CDR3 DNA: TGTGCCAGCAGCCCCGTGAGGGGGCGGGACGAGCAGTACTTC.

The chain employs TRBV7-9 and TRBJ2-7; 7 nucleotides agree with TRBD2. From germline, CDR1 is SEHNR and CDR2 FQNEAQ (reference sequence). CDR3 size: 16 residues. The junction had 7 bases not matched to a gene; V was cut back by 0 bases and J by 2 bases. The CDR3 DNA is TGTGCCAGCAGCTTAGCGGGAGGGAATGGTGCCTACGAGCAGTACTTC. Amino acid sequence: CASSLAGGNGAYEQYF. Full variable domain (rest looked up from reference TRBV7-9 and TRBJ2-7): DTGVSQNPRHKITKRGQNVTFRCDPISEHNRLYWYRQTLGQGPEFLTYFQNEAQLEKSRLLSDRFSAERPKGSFSTLEIQRTEQGDSAMYLCASSLAGGNGAYEQYFGPGTRLTVT.

V gene TRBV2 combines with J gene TRBJ2-3; unclear D gene. This CDR3 region has 14 residues. Trimming pared 4 bases from V and 4 bases from J, leaving 12 bases between. The germline CDR1 and CDR2 sequences are SNHLY and FYNNEI. CDR3 sequence reads: CASSAGLVADTQYF. Written as DNA, the CDR3 is TGTGCCAGCAGTGCCGGCCTAGTCGCAGATACGCAGTATTTT. The entire variable domain, with the rest obtained from reference TRBV2 and TRBJ2-3, is as follows: EPEVTQTPSHQVTQMGQEVILRCVPISNHLYFYWYRQILGQKVEFLVSFYNNEISEKSEIFDDQFSVERPDGSNFTLKIRSTKLEDSAMYFCASSAGLVADTQYFGPGTRLTVL.